This T cell receptor (beta chain) was identified during a study of T cell responses to AZD1222 COVID-19 vaccine. The assay was immunoSEQ multiplex PCR, and TCRdb's table has in-frame clones only and misses some. The sample shows some 88,000 clones, approximately 90% of them seen only once. Trimming took 7 bases from V and 2 from J, leaving 14 bases between them. The CDR3 spans 14 residues. Per the germline V gene, CDR1 is SGHTA and CDR2 is FQGNSA. The rearrangement joins TRBV7-2 to TRBJ2-5, with D maybe TRBD1 (6 bases). This TCR was sampled from an adult in good health. Sequences were derived from peripheral blood, sampled on day 0 of AZD1222 vaccination. The CDR3 sequence is CASNSRGGQETQYF. The CDR3 DNA is TGTGCCAGCAATTCAAGAGGGGGACAAGAGACCCAGTACTTC.